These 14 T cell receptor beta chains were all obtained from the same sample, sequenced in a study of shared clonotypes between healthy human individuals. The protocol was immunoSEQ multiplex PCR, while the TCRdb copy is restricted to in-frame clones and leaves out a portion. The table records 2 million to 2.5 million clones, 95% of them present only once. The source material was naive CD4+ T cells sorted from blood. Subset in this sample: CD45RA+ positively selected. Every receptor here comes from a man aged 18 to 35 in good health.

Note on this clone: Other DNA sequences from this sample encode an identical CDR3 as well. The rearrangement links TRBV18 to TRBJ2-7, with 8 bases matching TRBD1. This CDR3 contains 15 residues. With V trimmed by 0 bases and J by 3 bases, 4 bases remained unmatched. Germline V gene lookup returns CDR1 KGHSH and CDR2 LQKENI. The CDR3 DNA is TGTGCCAGCTCACCACCCGGACAGGGTGGCTACGAGCAGTACTTC. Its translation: CASSPPGQGGYEQYF. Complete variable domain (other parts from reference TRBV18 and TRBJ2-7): NAGVMQNPRHLVRRRGQEARLRCSPMKGHSHVYWYRQLPEEGLKFMVYLQKENIIDESGMPKERFSAEFPKEGPSILRIQQVVRGDSAAYFCASSPPGQGGYEQYFGPGTRLTVT.

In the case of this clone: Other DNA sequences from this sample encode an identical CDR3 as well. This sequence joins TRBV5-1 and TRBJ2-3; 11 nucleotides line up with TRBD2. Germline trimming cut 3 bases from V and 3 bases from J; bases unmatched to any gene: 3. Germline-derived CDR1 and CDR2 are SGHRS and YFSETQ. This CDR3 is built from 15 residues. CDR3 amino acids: CASSSGLAGTDTQYF. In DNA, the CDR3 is TGCGCCAGCAGCTCCGGACTAGCGGGTACAGATACGCAGTATTTT.

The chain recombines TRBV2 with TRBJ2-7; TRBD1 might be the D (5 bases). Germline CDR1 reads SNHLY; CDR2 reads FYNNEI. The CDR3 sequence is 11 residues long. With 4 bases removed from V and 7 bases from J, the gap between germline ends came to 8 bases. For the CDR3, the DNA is TGTGCCAGCAGTGCGAAGGGGGAGCAGTACTTC. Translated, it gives CASSAKGEQYF.

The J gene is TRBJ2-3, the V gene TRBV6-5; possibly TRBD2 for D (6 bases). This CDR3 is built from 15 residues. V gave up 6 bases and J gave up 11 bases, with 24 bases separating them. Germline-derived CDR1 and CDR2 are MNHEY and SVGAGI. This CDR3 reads CASRRTGITLGRQYF. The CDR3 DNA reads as TGTGCCAGCAGGAGAACCGGGATTACCCTCGGGAGGCAGTATTTT.

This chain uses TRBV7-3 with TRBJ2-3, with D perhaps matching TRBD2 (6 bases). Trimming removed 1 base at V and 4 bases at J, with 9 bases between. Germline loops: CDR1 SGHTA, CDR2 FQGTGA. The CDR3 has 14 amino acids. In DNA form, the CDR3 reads TGTGCCAGCAGCTTAATGGGACTCTCAGATACGCAGTATTTT. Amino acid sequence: CASSLMGLSDTQYF.

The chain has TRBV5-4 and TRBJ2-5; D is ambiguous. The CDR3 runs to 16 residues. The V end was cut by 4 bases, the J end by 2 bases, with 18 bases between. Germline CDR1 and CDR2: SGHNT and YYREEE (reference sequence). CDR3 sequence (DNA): TGTGCCAGCAGCACCGGCTGGGGTGGCTTACAAGAGACCCAGTACTTC. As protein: CASSTGWGGLQETQYF.

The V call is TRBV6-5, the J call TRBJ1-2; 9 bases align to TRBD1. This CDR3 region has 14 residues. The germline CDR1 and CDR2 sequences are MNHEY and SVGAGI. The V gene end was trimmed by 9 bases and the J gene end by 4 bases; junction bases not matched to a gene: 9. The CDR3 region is CASTSGTGLYGYTF. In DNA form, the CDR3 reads TGTGCCAGTACCTCCGGGACAGGGCTCTATGGCTACACCTTC.

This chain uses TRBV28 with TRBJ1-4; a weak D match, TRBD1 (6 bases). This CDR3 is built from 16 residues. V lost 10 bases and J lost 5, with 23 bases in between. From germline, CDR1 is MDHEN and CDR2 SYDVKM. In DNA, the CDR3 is TGTGCCACCCAGACTCAGGGTTGGGGGCCGAATGAAAAACTGTTTTTT. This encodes CATQTQGWGPNEKLFF.

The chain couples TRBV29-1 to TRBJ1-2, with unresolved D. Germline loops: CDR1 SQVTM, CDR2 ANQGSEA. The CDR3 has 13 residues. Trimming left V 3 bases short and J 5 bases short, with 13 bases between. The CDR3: CSVDGEGVYGYTF. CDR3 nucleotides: TGCAGCGTTGATGGGGAAGGCGTTTATGGCTACACCTTC.

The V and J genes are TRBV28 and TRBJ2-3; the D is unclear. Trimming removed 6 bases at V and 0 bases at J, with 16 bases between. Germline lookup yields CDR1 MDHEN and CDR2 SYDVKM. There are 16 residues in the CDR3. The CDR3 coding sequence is TGTGCCAGCAGCCAGCCGGCAGGCCCTAGCACAGATACGCAGTATTTT. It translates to CASSQPAGPSTDTQYF.

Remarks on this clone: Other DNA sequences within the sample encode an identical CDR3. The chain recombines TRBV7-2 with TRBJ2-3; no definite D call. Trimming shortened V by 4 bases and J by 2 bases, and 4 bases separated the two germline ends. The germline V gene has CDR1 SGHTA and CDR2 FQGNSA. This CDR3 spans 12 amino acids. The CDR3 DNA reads TGTGCCAGCAGCTCCTACACAGATACGCAGTATTTT. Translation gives CASSSYTDTQYF.

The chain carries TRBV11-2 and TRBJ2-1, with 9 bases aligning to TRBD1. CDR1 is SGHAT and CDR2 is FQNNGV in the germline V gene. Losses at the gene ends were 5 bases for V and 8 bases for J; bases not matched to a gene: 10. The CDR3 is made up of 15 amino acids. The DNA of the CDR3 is TGTGCCAGCAGCATCGGGACAGGGAGCAGCTATGAGCAGTTCTTC. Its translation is CASSIGTGSSYEQFF.

The CDR3 region is CASSSQGWGQPQHF. DNA of the CDR3: TGTGCCAGCAGTTCCCAGGGGTGGGGTCAGCCCCAGCATTTT. V is TRBV27 and J is TRBJ1-5; D might be TRBD1 (6 bases). The V and J ends lost 4 bases and 6 bases respectively, with 13 bases between them. Germline CDR1 reads MNHEY; CDR2 reads SMNVEV (reference sequence). The CDR3 consists of 14 residues.

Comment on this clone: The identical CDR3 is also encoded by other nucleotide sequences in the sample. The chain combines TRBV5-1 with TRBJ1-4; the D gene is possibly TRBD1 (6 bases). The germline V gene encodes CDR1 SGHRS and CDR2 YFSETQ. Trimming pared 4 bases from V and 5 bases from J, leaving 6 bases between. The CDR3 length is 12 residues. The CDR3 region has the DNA TGCGCCAGCAGCAGGGGGAATGAAAAACTGTTTTTT. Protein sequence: CASSRGNEKLFF.